This T cell receptor beta chain was sequenced in a study of CD8+CD57+ T cells in acquired aplastic anemia. Looking at the study overall: Sorted CD4+ and CD8+ cells yielded DNA averaging around 3.2 ug. Study conclusions and caveats: Patients and controls had CD8+ Simpson's diversity values that were not significantly distinct.

The template used for profiling TCR beta VDJ and CDR3 was genomic DNA. TCRdb passed the reads through MiXCR, listing each CDR3 protein once. The repertoire holds some 150,000 distinct CDR3 sequences, 52% seen once, with more than 10% in the top ten. In the case of this clonotype: Antigen: not known.

Trimming pared 4 bases from V and 3 bases from J, leaving 25 bases between. The CDR3 runs 18 residues. CDR1 is SGHAT and CDR2 is FQDESV in the germline V gene (reference sequence). Whoever was chosen for sequencing had shown CD8+CD57+ cell expansion by flow cytometry. Sequenced sample: sorted CD4+, CD8+, or CD8+CD57+ T cells (not recorded which) from PBMCs. The genes are TRBV11-1 and TRBJ2-7, with a possible D match to TRBD1 (6 bases). The TCR was taken from a human donor with aplastic anemia. In DNA, the CDR3 is TGTGCCAGCAGCTCGTCCCAATCAGGACAGTGGGGCTTCTACGAGCAGTACTTC. Amino acid sequence: CASSSSQSGQWGFYEQYF.